This TCR beta chain was recorded in a study of cytomegalovirus exposure and HLA in healthy donors. Findings and limits, study-wide: Links to common viral pathogens appeared, in a later analysis, for several of the most significant clusters. A link between a missense DCLRE1C variant and TCR beta V- and J-gene trimming emerged from a later analysis. Being indistinguishable, some V segments were excluded, TRBV6-2 and TRBV6-3 among them.

The CDR3 spans 16 residues. CDR1 SGHRS and CDR2 YFSETQ come from the germline V gene. The junction had 10 bases not matched to a gene; V was cut back by 4 bases and J by 5 bases. This PCR relied on a set of 60 Vbeta primers and 13 Jbeta primers. Per the authors' pipeline: There were tens of millions of unique TCR beta chains by a later count, and approximately 10 million of them were shared. Clones were read by immunoSEQ multiplex PCR, and TCRdb kept only the in-frame ones, dropping some. V and J calls and clone size are given by that table; D and trimming were obtained from the DNA. The sample contains 250,000 to 350,000 clones, 70% to 90% of which appear only once. Of note for this clone: What it binds is not known.

The sample comprised PBMCs. This sequence was found in a middle-aged man in good health and CMV-seropositive. This chain links TRBV5-1 with TRBJ2-5, with 11 bases that match TRBD1. CDR3 coding DNA: TGCGCCAGCAGCACTCCGGGACAGGGGGTCGGGGAGACCCAGTACTTC. Encoded protein: CASSTPGQGVGETQYF.